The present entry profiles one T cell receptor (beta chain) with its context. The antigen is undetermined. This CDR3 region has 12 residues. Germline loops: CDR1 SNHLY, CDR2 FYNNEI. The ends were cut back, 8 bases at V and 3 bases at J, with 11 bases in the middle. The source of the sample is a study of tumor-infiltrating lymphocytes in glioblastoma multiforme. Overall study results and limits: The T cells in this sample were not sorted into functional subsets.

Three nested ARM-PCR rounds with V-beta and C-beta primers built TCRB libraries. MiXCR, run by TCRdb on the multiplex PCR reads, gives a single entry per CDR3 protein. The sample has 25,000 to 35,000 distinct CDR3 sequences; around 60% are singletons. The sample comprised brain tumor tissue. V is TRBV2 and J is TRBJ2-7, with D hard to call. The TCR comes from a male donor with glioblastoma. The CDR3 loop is CASCNPFYEQYF. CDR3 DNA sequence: TGTGCCAGCTGTAATCCCTTCTACGAGCAGTACTTC.